These 25 T cell receptor beta chains share one sample of origin, sequenced in a study of OX40 agonist ivuxolimab in advanced cancers. Profiled with immunoSEQ multiplex PCR; TCRdb holds only in-frame clones, not every one. The sample has 60,000 to 90,000 clones; about 81% are singletons. Sequencing used CD4+ or CD8+ T cells sorted from blood, obtained in a trial of the OX40 agonist ivuxolimab. These receptor sequences come from an adult with an advanced solid tumor such as melanoma, head and neck, liver or kidney cancer.

The rearrangement links TRBV5-6 to TRBJ2-7, with D tentatively TRBD2 (7 bases). The CDR3 covers 14 residues. V shed 3 bases and J shed 3 bases, with 13 bases lying between them. CDR1 is SGHDT and CDR2 is YYEEEE in the germline V gene. CDR3 nucleotides: TGTGCCAGCAGCTCCCGCGGGGGCGACTACGAGCAGTACTTC. Translating gives CASSSRGGDYEQYF.

The genes are TRBV4-2 and TRBJ2-1; the D gene is possibly TRBD2 (7 bases). V was cut by 0 bases and J by 0 bases, with 21 bases left in between. The germline V gene has CDR1 LGHNA and CDR2 YNFKEQ. The CDR3 totals 20 residues. DNA for the CDR3: TGTGCCAGCAGCCAAGATCCTGGGGGGGCTTCATCACCCTCCTACAATGAGCAGTTCTTC. Translating gives CASSQDPGGASSPSYNEQFF.

The genes are TRBV7-3 and TRBJ1-1, with D perhaps TRBD1 (6 bases). Germline lookup yields CDR1 SGHTA and CDR2 FQGTGA. Trimming cost V 5 bases and J 4 bases, with 11 bases left between them. The CDR3 is 13 amino acids. Here the CDR3 DNA reads TGTGCCAGCAGCGTAAACAGGGCCACTGAAGCTTTCTTT. It is translated as CASSVNRATEAFF.

This clone was picked up one time. V usage is TRBV29-1 and J usage is TRBJ1-1; possible D gene TRBD1, 5 bases. V was pared by 6 bases and J by 4 bases, with 12 bases between. The CDR3 consists of 12 residues. Germline CDR1 and CDR2: SQVTM and ANQGSEA. The CDR3 coding sequence is TGCAGCGTGGGCAGGGCTGGCACTGAAGCTTTCTTT. Protein sequence: CSVGRAGTEAFF.

The chain employs TRBV9 and TRBJ2-1, with 7 bases fitting TRBD1. Germline V CDR1 and CDR2: SGDLS, YYNGEE. CDR3 size: 15 residues. The trim removed 3 bases at V and 6 bases at J, leaving 9 bases unmatched. CDR3: CASSAKGTDLNEQFF. CDR3 DNA: TGTGCCAGCAGCGCGAAGGGGACAGACCTCAATGAGCAGTTCTTC.

The chain joins TRBV21-1 to TRBJ2-3. TRBV21-1 is given as a pseudogene. CDR3 size: 17 residues. The CDR3 DNA is TGTGCCAGCAGCAAAAGGAGAGGGGATACCTTAGGAGATACGCAGTATTTT. Its protein product is CASSKRRGDTLGDTQYF.

The chain carries TRBV11-3 and TRBJ2-7; TRBD1 is a possible D gene (5 bases). The CDR3 is 18 amino acids. The germline V gene has CDR1 SGHNT and CDR2 YENEEA. Trimming removed 0 bases at V and 2 bases at J, with 20 bases between. CDR3 nucleotides: TGTGCCAGCAGCTTAGAAACTGGGGCCGGCGGCTCGGCCTACGAGCAGTACTTC. Its protein is CASSLETGAGGSAYEQYF. Complete variable domain (other parts from reference TRBV11-3 and TRBJ2-7): EAGVVQSPRYKIIEKKQPVAFWCNPISGHNTLYWYLQNLGQGPELLIRYENEEAVDDSQLPKDRFSAERLKGVDSTLKIQPAELGDSAVYLCASSLETGAGGSAYEQYFGPGTRLTVT.

V is TRBV29-1 and J is TRBJ1-1; D is uncertain. Germline CDR1 reads SQVTM; CDR2 reads ANQGSEA. CDR3 size: 13 residues. V lost 3 bases to trimming and J lost 0 bases, with 8 bases between them. CDR3 loop: CSVEVELNTEAFF. In DNA, the CDR3 is TGCAGCGTTGAGGTAGAACTGAACACTGAAGCTTTCTTT.

The chain joins TRBV2 to TRBJ2-7; D is unclear. The V end was cut by 6 bases, the J end by 4 bases, with 7 bases between. The CDR3 runs to 11 residues. Per germline, CDR1 SNHLY and CDR2 FYNNEI. The CDR3 reads CASRTSYEQYF. For the CDR3, the DNA is TGTGCCAGCAGAACATCATACGAGCAGTACTTC.

V and J are TRBV18 and TRBJ1-1; D unclear. Trimming cost V 4 bases and J 2 bases, with 17 bases left between them. Germline V gene sequence: CDR1 KGHSH, CDR2 LQKENI. This CDR3 spans 16 amino acids. Written as DNA, the CDR3 is TGTGCCAGCTCACTCACTCTGGGAGGAATTAACACTGAAGCTTTCTTT. Translation gives CASSLTLGGINTEAFF. Variable domain in full (rest from reference TRBV18 and TRBJ1-1): NAGVMQNPRHLVRRRGQEARLRCSPMKGHSHVYWYRQLPEEGLKFMVYLQKENIIDESGMPKERFSAEFPKEGPSILRIQQVVRGDSAAYFCASSLTLGGINTEAFFGQGTRLTVV.

The chain combines TRBV9 with TRBJ2-3; TRBD2 agrees at 9 bases. With V trimmed by 0 bases and J by 6 bases, 14 bases remained unmatched. The CDR3 spans 18 residues. CDR1 is SGDLS, CDR2 YYNGEE, per germline. CDR3 region: CASSVAVSGSPLRDTQYF. CDR3 nucleotide sequence: TGTGCCAGCAGCGTAGCGGTTAGCGGGAGTCCCCTGAGGGATACGCAGTATTTT.

This clone came up a few times. V gene TRBV7-3 combines with J gene TRBJ2-1; 11 bases map to TRBD2. CDR1 and CDR2 (germline): SGHTA, FQGTGA. The CDR3 runs 15 residues. After removal of 0 bases from V and 6 bases from J, the junction contained 1 base not matched to a gene. Written as DNA, the CDR3 is TGTGCCAGCAGCTTAACGGGGACTAGCGGCAATGAGCAGTTCTTC. Residues: CASSLTGTSGNEQFF.

The V call is TRBV5-4, the J call TRBJ1-1; possibly TRBD1 for D (5 bases). V was clipped by 1 base and J by 3 bases, with 22 bases between them. Germline CDR1 and CDR2: SGHNT and YYREEE (reference sequence). The CDR3 spans 18 residues. Written as DNA, the CDR3 is TGTGCCAGCAGCTTGATAAGGGTGCAGGGTTTTGAGGACACTGAAGCTTTCTTT. It codes for CASSLIRVQGFEDTEAFF.

This chain joins TRBV19 and TRBJ1-5; 8 bases are shared with TRBD1. The CDR3 has 16 amino acids. V was pared by 7 bases and J by 4 bases, with 12 bases of the junction left unmatched. Germline V CDR1 and CDR2: LNHDA, SQIVND (reference sequence). The CDR3: CASNPSTGGKNQPQHF. The CDR3 region has the DNA TGTGCCAGTAACCCCTCTACAGGGGGGAAGAATCAGCCCCAGCATTTT.

DNA of the CDR3: TGCAGTGCTAGAGAGAGTTCACCCCTCCACTTT. It codes for CSARESSPLHF. J is TRBJ1-6 and V is TRBV20-1; the D is unclear. The germline gives CDR1 DFQATT, CDR2 SNEGSKA (reference sequence). With 0 bases removed from V and 9 bases from J, the gap between germline ends came to 3 bases. There are 11 residues in the CDR3.

The CDR3 DNA follows: TGCGCCAGCAGTCCAGGGGGTTACTATAATTCACCCCTCCACTTT. It specifies CASSPGGYYNSPLHF. The chain uses TRBV4-1 and TRBJ1-6; TRBD1 agrees at 7 bases. Trimming took 6 bases from V and 3 from J; bases not matched to a gene: 5. The CDR3 runs to 15 residues. The germline gives CDR1 MGHRA, CDR2 YSYEKL.

The V gene is TRBV5-1, the J gene TRBJ2-3; D unresolved. CDR1 and CDR2 (germline): SGHRS, YFSETQ. V was cut by 2 bases and J by 1 base, with 11 bases left in between. The CDR3 totals 15 residues. Here the CDR3 DNA reads TGCGCCAGCAGCTTTAGACCCCAGGGCACAGATACGCAGTATTTT. Its translation: CASSFRPQGTDTQYF. Based on the CDR3 plus reference TRBV5-1 and TRBJ2-3, the full variable domain is KAGVTQTPRYLIKTRGQQVTLSCSPISGHRSVSWYQQTPGQGLQFLFEYFSETQRNKGNFPGRFSGRQFSNSRSEMNVSTLELGDSALYLCASSFRPQGTDTQYFGPGTRLTVL.

In this sample, this clone turned up a few times. The chain links TRBV27 to TRBJ1-1, with D possibly TRBD1 on 6 matching bases. This CDR3 is built from 16 residues. CDR1 and CDR2 from the germline V gene are MNHEY and SMNVEV (reference sequence). V was cut by 2 bases and J by 1 base, with 14 bases left in between. The CDR3 nucleotides are TGTGCCAGCAGTTTAACTCCCCGGGGGGCGAACACTGAAGCTTTCTTT. Translating it yields CASSLTPRGANTEAFF.

V and J are TRBV7-2 and TRBJ2-5, with a tentative D call TRBD2 (6 bases). V dropped 7 bases and J dropped 0 bases, with 9 bases sitting between them. This CDR3 region has 13 residues. Germline CDR1 is SGHTA and CDR2 is FQGNSA. CDR3 loop: CASNRDYQETQYF. The CDR3 nucleotides read TGTGCCAGCAACCGGGACTACCAAGAGACCCAGTACTTC.

The rearrangement joins TRBV6-4 to TRBJ2-3; 11 nucleotides align to TRBD2. With V trimmed by 5 bases and J by 4 bases, 5 bases remained unmatched. The germline gives CDR1 MRHNA, CDR2 SNTAGT. The CDR3 extends over 15 amino acids. Written as DNA, the CDR3 is TGTGCCAGCAGTCCCACTAGCGGGAGTGCAGATACGCAGTATTTT. This codes for CASSPTSGSADTQYF.

The chain uses TRBV4-3 and TRBJ2-1; 13 bases are shared with TRBD2. The junction had 4 bases not matched to a gene; V was cut back by 4 bases and J by 7 bases. This CDR3 has 15 residues. The germline V gene has CDR1 LGHNA and CDR2 YSLEER. The CDR3 here is CASSPRTSGRNEQFF. DNA for the CDR3: TGCGCCAGCAGCCCCCGGACTAGCGGGAGAAATGAGCAGTTCTTC.

The V gene is TRBV11-2, the J gene TRBJ1-4, with D maybe TRBD1 (5 bases). The CDR3 contains 13 residues. Germline V gives CDR1 SGHAT, CDR2 FQNNGV. The V gene lost 4 bases and the J gene lost 5 bases, with 8 bases spanning the gap. The CDR3 region is CASSSRQNEKLFF. CDR3 nucleotides: TGTGCCAGCAGCTCCCGACAGAATGAAAAACTGTTTTTT.

This chain links TRBV7-8 with TRBJ2-5; TRBD2 matches at 12 bases. The CDR3 consists of 19 residues. Germline CDR1 is SGHVS and CDR2 is FQNEAQ. Losses at the gene ends were 2 bases for V and 4 bases for J; bases not matched to a gene: 14. In nucleotides, the CDR3 is TGTGCCAGCAGCTTATCATTGGCTAGCGGGAGGGCCTCTCGAGAGACCCAGTACTTC. Encoded protein: CASSLSLASGRASRETQYF.

V and J are TRBV28 and TRBJ1-1, with D hard to call. CDR3 length: 15 amino acids. Germline CDR1 MDHEN, CDR2 SYDVKM. V lost 7 bases to trimming and J lost 4 bases, with 19 bases between them. The CDR3 spells CASIPAEGWGTEAFF. The CDR3 DNA sequence: TGTGCCAGCATCCCCGCGGAGGGCTGGGGCACTGAAGCTTTCTTT.

The V and J genes are TRBV7-6 and TRBJ2-5, with TRBD2 matching 9 bases. Germline assignment: CDR1 SGHVS and CDR2 FNYEAQ. This CDR3 region has 15 residues. The ends lost 1 base at V and 5 bases at J; junction bases unmatched: 5. This chain's CDR3 is CASSLGGTSRETQYF. In nucleotides, the CDR3 is TGTGCCAGCAGCTTAGGTGGGACTAGCAGGGAGACCCAGTACTTC. Together with reference TRBV7-6 and TRBJ2-5, the CDR3 gives the full variable domain: GAGVSQSPRYKVTKRGQDVALRCDPISGHVSLYWYRQALGQGPEFLTYFNYEAQQDKSGLPNDRFSAERPEGSISTLTIQRTEQRDSAMYRCASSLGGTSRETQYFGPGTRLLVL.